This TCR beta chain was retrieved from a study of OX40 agonist ivuxolimab in advanced cancers. Points from the study as a whole: CD8+ T cells showed, on average, more clonal expansion than CD4+ cells. Which antigen the expanded peripheral T cells recognized is unknown. Blood T cells, both CD4+ and CD8+, expanded clonally by week 6 at 0.1 to 3.0 mg/kg.

With regard to this clone: Its cognate antigen is unknown.

This CDR3 contains 13 residues. From germline, CDR1 is MNHEY and CDR2 SVGAGI. V shed 4 bases and J shed 5 bases, with 12 bases lying between them. Clones were sequenced by immunoSEQ multiplex PCR, and TCRdb holds only the in-frame ones, with some missing. Of 70,000 or so clones in the sample, 80% to 95% are singletons; the top ten hold around 0.51%. Specimen: CD4+ or CD8+ T cells sorted from blood, collected in a trial of the OX40 agonist ivuxolimab. This receptor was identified in an adult with an advanced solid tumor such as melanoma, head and neck, liver or kidney cancer. The chain joins TRBV6-5 to TRBJ2-7; D is possibly TRBD1 or TRBD2 (5 bases each). The CDR3 here is CASSSPEGNEQYF. For the CDR3, the DNA is TGTGCCAGCAGTTCTCCAGAGGGGAACGAGCAGTACTTC.